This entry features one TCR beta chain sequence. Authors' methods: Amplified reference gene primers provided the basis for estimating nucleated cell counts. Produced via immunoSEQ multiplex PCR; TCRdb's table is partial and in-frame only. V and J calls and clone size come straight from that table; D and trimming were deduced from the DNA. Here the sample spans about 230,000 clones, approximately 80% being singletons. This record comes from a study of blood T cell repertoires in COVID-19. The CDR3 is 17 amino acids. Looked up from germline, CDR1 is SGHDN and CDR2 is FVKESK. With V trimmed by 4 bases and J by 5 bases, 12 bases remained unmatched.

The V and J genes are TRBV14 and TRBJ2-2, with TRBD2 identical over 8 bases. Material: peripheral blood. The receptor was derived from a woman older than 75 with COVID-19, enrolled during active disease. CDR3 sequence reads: CASSLPSGSILTGELFF. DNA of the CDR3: TGTGCCAGCAGCCTCCCCAGCGGGAGTATTTTAACCGGGGAGCTGTTTTTT. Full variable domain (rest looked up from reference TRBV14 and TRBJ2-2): EAGVTQFPSHSVIEKGQTVTLRCDPISGHDNLYWYRRVMGKEIKFLLHFVKESKQDESGMPNNRFLAERTGGTYSTLKVQPAELEDSGVYFCASSLPSGSILTGELFFGEGSRLTVL.